These 5 T cell receptor beta chains came from one sample sequenced in a study of blood T cell repertoires in COVID-19. Method: immunoSEQ multiplex PCR; TCRdb's copy keeps in-frame clones and lacks some. The sample consists of tens of thousands of clones, just under 85% of them appearing once. Sequencing used peripheral blood. The receptors stem from a man between 65 and 79 years old with acute or convalescent COVID-19.

The sample holds a few counts of this clone. This chain uses TRBV6-5 with TRBJ1-5; 7 bases fit TRBD1. Germline values: CDR1 MNHEY, CDR2 SVGAGI. The trim removed 4 bases at V and 9 bases at J, leaving 12 bases unmatched. The CDR3 sequence is 15 residues long. The CDR3 spells CASSLEQGPRWPQHF. In DNA, the CDR3 is TGTGCCAGCAGTTTAGAACAGGGGCCCCGATGGCCCCAGCATTTT.

The chain uses TRBV10-2 and TRBJ1-2; D may be TRBD1 (5 bases). Trimming shortened V by 4 bases and J by 8 bases, and 23 bases separated the two germline ends. There are 16 residues in the CDR3. Germline V gives CDR1 WSHSY, CDR2 SAAADI. CDR3 DNA: TGCGCCAGCAGTGCCCTCCGTAAGGGTCTTTCAGGGGGCTACACCTTC. It encodes CASSALRKGLSGGYTF.

This clone appeared a few times. The chain recombines TRBV6-5 with TRBJ1-5; D uncertain. The CDR3 length is 14 residues. Per the germline V gene, CDR1 is MNHEY and CDR2 is SVGAGI. Trimming removed 5 bases at V and 1 base at J, with 9 bases between. This CDR3 is CASSRTGSNQPQHF. The CDR3 DNA reads as TGTGCCAGCAGTCGGACGGGGAGCAATCAGCCCCAGCATTTT.

The rearrangement links TRBV3-1 (or the pseudogene TRBV3-2) to TRBJ2-2; possible D gene TRBD2, 5 bases. CDR3 length: 15 residues. The V gene's germline CDR1 is LGHDT and CDR2 YNNKEL (reference sequence). Trimming removed 3 bases from V and 1 base from J, with 9 bases in between. CDR3 sequence: CASSQEAVNTGELFF. The CDR3, as DNA: TGTGCCAGCAGCCAGGAAGCGGTGAACACCGGGGAGCTGTTTTTT.

The rearrangement uses TRBV4-2 and TRBJ2-7; TRBD1 might be the D (5 bases). The V and J ends lost 1 base and 0 bases respectively, with 7 bases between them. The germline V gene has CDR1 LGHNA and CDR2 YNFKEQ. The CDR3 covers 14 residues. The CDR3 protein is CASSQGGASYEQYF. CDR3 DNA: TGTGCCAGCAGCCAAGGGGGCGCCTCCTACGAGCAGTACTTC.